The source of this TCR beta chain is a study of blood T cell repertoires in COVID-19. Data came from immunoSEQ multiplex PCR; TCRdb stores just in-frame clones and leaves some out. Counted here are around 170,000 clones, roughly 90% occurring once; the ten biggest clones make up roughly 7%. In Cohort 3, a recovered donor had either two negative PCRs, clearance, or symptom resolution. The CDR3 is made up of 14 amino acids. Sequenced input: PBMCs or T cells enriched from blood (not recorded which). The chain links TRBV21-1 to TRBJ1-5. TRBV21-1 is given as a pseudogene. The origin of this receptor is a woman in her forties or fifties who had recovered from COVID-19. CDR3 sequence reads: CASSRTVGGQPQHF. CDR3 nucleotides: TGTGCCAGCAGCCGGACTGTGGGGGGTCAGCCCCAGCATTTT.